This is a list of T cell receptor beta chains from one sample in a study of cytomegalovirus exposure and HLA in healthy donors. Clones were sequenced by immunoSEQ multiplex PCR, and TCRdb holds only the in-frame ones, with some missing. The data hold some 120,000 clones, with 80% observed a single time. Material for sequencing was PBMCs. The receptors stem from a man aged 30 to 45 in good health and CMV-seropositive. Each CDR3 is given with its conserved first and last residue. D genes are given only for firm matches. Only some rows state a clone size, as once, few, many or a class for expanded clones.

len: 14; v_gene: TRBV2; abundance: NA; d_gene: TRBD2; j_gene: TRBJ2-7; CDR3aa: CASSEASGDYEQYF; CDR3nt: TGTGCCAGCAGTGAAGCCAGCGGGGACTACGAGCAGTACTTC
len: 14; v_gene: TRBV6-4; abundance: NA; d_gene: TRBD2; j_gene: TRBJ2-1; CDR3aa: CASSAGGAANEQFF; CDR3nt: TGTGCCAGCAGTGCGGGAGGGGCAGCCAATGAGCAGTTCTTC
len: 15; v_gene: TRBV6-5; abundance: NA; d_gene: NA; j_gene: TRBJ1-2; CDR3aa: CASWTGGASGYGYTF; CDR3nt: TGTGCCTCCTGGACGGGGGGCGCTTCAGGCTATGGCTACACCTTC
len: 17; v_gene: TRBV6-1; abundance: NA; d_gene: NA; j_gene: TRBJ1-5; CDR3aa: CASSELPAGHGNQPQHF; CDR3nt: TGTGCCAGCAGTGAACTACCGGCAGGGCATGGCAATCAGCCCCAGCATTTT
len: 17; v_gene: TRBV10-3; abundance: NA; d_gene: TRBD1; j_gene: TRBJ2-7; CDR3aa: CAISGDRGPSTSYEQYF; CDR3nt: TGTGCCATCAGTGGGGACAGGGGTCCATCCACTTCCTACGAGCAGTACTTC
len: 13; v_gene: TRBV28; abundance: NA; d_gene: NA; j_gene: TRBJ2-7; CDR3aa: CASSLPRSYEQYF; CDR3nt: TGTGCCAGCAGTTTACCGCGCTCCTACGAGCAGTACTTC
len: 11; v_gene: TRBV30; abundance: NA; d_gene: NA; j_gene: TRBJ1-2; CDR3aa: CALVQGVGYTF; CDR3nt: TGTGCCTTAGTGCAGGGTGTAGGCTACACCTTC
len: 14; v_gene: TRBV29-1; abundance: NA; d_gene: NA; j_gene: TRBJ1-1; CDR3aa: CSVLAGTGNTEAFF; CDR3nt: TGCAGCGTTCTCGCAGGCACAGGGAACACTGAAGCTTTCTTT
len: 15; v_gene: TRBV6-1; abundance: NA; d_gene: NA; j_gene: TRBJ2-2; CDR3aa: CAIVPGGLYTGELFF; CDR3nt: TGTGCCATAGTACCCGGGGGACTCTACACCGGGGAGCTGTTTTTT
len: 14; v_gene: TRBV6-6; abundance: NA; d_gene: TRBD1; j_gene: TRBJ1-5; CDR3aa: CASSYKGARQPQHF; CDR3nt: TGTGCCAGCAGTTACAAGGGGGCACGTCAGCCCCAGCATTTT
len: 15; v_gene: TRBV30; abundance: few; d_gene: NA; j_gene: TRBJ2-7; CDR3aa: CAWSVGRGEDYEQYF; CDR3nt: TGTGCCTGGAGTGTAGGTAGAGGCGAAGACTACGAGCAGTACTTC
len: 10; v_gene: TRBV27; abundance: NA; d_gene: NA; j_gene: TRBJ1-1; CDR3aa: CASGSTEAFF; CDR3nt: TGTGCCAGTGGGAGCACTGAAGCTTTCTTT
len: 15; v_gene: TRBV19; abundance: NA; d_gene: TRBD1; j_gene: TRBJ1-5; CDR3aa: CASSHRGFSNQPQHF; CDR3nt: TGTGCCAGTAGCCACAGGGGTTTTAGCAATCAGCCCCAGCATTTT
len: 17; v_gene: TRBV4-2; abundance: NA; d_gene: TRBD2; j_gene: TRBJ2-3; CDR3aa: CASSPSGGAWGSDTQYF; CDR3nt: TGTGCCAGCAGCCCTAGCGGGGGGGCCTGGGGTTCGGATACGCAGTATTTT
len: 15; v_gene: TRBV7-3; abundance: NA; d_gene: TRBD2; j_gene: TRBJ2-1; CDR3aa: CASSSAGGSYNEQFF; CDR3nt: TGTGCCAGCAGCTCTGCGGGGGGAAGCTACAATGAGCAGTTCTTC
len: 14; v_gene: TRBV6-1; abundance: NA; d_gene: NA; j_gene: TRBJ2-7; CDR3aa: CASSEGALTYEQYF; CDR3nt: TGTGCCAGCAGTGAAGGGGCCTTAACCTACGAGCAGTACTTC
len: 16; v_gene: TRBV7-8; abundance: NA; d_gene: TRBD1; j_gene: TRBJ1-1; CDR3aa: CASSLASQGARTEAFF; CDR3nt: TGTGCCAGCAGCTTAGCTTCACAGGGGGCGCGTACTGAAGCTTTCTTT
len: 15; v_gene: TRBV6-6; abundance: NA; d_gene: NA; j_gene: TRBJ1-4; CDR3aa: CASSYQATTNEKLFF; CDR3nt: TGTGCCAGCAGTTATCAGGCTACGACTAATGAAAAACTGTTTTTT
len: 14; v_gene: TRBV6-1; abundance: NA; d_gene: TRBD1; j_gene: TRBJ1-2; CDR3aa: CASSPRSDRDGYTF; CDR3nt: TGTGCCAGCAGTCCCCGATCGGACAGGGATGGCTACACCTTC
len: 13; v_gene: TRBV6-5; abundance: NA; d_gene: NA; j_gene: TRBJ2-3; CDR3aa: CASSYALKDTQYF; CDR3nt: TGTGCCAGCAGTTACGCCCTAAAGGATACGCAGTATTTT
len: 11; v_gene: TRBV6-6; abundance: NA; d_gene: NA; j_gene: TRBJ1-2; CDR3aa: CASSSRGASSF; CDR3nt: TGTGCCAGCAGTTCGCGGGGGGCCTCCTCCTTC
len: 15; v_gene: TRBV30; abundance: once; d_gene: TRBD2; j_gene: TRBJ2-5; CDR3aa: CAWSGLAGAGETQYF; CDR3nt: TGTGCCTGGAGTGGACTAGCGGGGGCGGGGGAGACCCAGTACTTC
len: 15; v_gene: TRBV29-1; abundance: NA; d_gene: NA; j_gene: TRBJ2-7; CDR3aa: CSVELPVTESYEQYF; CDR3nt: TGCAGCGTCGAACTCCCGGTGACAGAATCCTACGAGCAGTACTTC
len: 13; v_gene: TRBV11-3; abundance: NA; d_gene: NA; j_gene: TRBJ2-1; CDR3aa: CASSLDQYNEQFF; CDR3nt: TGTGCCAGCAGCTTAGATCAATACAATGAGCAGTTCTTC
len: 13; v_gene: TRBV7-3; abundance: NA; d_gene: NA; j_gene: TRBJ2-2; CDR3aa: CASSATGTGELFF; CDR3nt: TGTGCCAGCAGCGCTACAGGGACCGGGGAGCTGTTTTTT
len: 15; v_gene: TRBV6-5; abundance: NA; d_gene: TRBD1; j_gene: TRBJ1-1; CDR3aa: CASSLKGQGATEAFF; CDR3nt: TGTGCCAGCAGCCTTAAAGGGCAGGGGGCGACTGAAGCTTTCTTT
len: 17; v_gene: TRBV7-8; abundance: NA; d_gene: NA; j_gene: TRBJ1-1; CDR3aa: CASSLGGTVIQNTEAFF; CDR3nt: TGTGCCAGCAGCTTAGGGGGGACTGTAATTCAGAACACTGAAGCTTTCTTT
len: 18; v_gene: TRBV7-5; abundance: few; d_gene: NA; j_gene: TRBJ2-2; CDR3aa: CARSLDGASGDTRRELFF; CDR3nt: TGTGCCAGAAGCTTAGACGGAGCTAGCGGGGATACACGGCGGGAGCTGTTTTTT
len: 14; v_gene: TRBV6-1; abundance: NA; d_gene: NA; j_gene: TRBJ2-3; CDR3aa: CASVAGWSTDTQYF; CDR3nt: TGTGCCAGCGTAGCCGGCTGGAGCACAGATACGCAGTATTTT
len: 17; v_gene: TRBV14; abundance: NA; d_gene: NA; j_gene: TRBJ2-3; CDR3aa: CASSQLPETTREDTQYF; CDR3nt: TGTGCCAGCAGCCAACTTCCGGAGACGACGAGGGAAGATACGCAGTATTTT
len: 13; v_gene: TRBV7-2; abundance: NA; d_gene: NA; j_gene: TRBJ2-5; CDR3aa: CALGMVVGETQYF; CDR3nt: TGTGCTCTAGGAATGGTGGTAGGAGAGACCCAGTACTTC
len: 15; v_gene: TRBV30; abundance: few; d_gene: NA; j_gene: TRBJ2-3; CDR3aa: CAWSGFLGGADTQYF; CDR3nt: TGTGCCTGGAGTGGGTTCCTCGGAGGGGCAGATACGCAGTATTTT
len: 17; v_gene: TRBV2; abundance: NA; d_gene: NA; j_gene: TRBJ1-1; CDR3aa: CASSESSLPGENTEAFF; CDR3nt: TGTGCCAGCAGTGAAAGTAGTCTGCCAGGGGAGAACACTGAAGCTTTCTTT
len: 13; v_gene: TRBV5-1; abundance: NA; d_gene: NA; j_gene: TRBJ1-1; CDR3aa: CASSSLGQNEAFF; CDR3nt: TGCGCCAGCAGCTCATTAGGACAGAATGAAGCTTTCTTT
len: 13; v_gene: TRBV27; abundance: NA; d_gene: NA; j_gene: TRBJ2-1; CDR3aa: CATGQKPYNEQFF; CDR3nt: TGTGCCACTGGACAGAAGCCCTACAATGAGCAGTTCTTC